This TCR beta chain is from a study of blood T cell repertoires in COVID-19. The wider study: Some COVID-19 samples were acute and others convalescent; all came from the United States, Italy and Spain. From T cells, B-cell-depleted T cells, or PBMCs came the material, which was cDNA or gDNA.

Seattle-derived patients entered the study during active infection and were followed longitudinally. Trimming removed 4 bases from V and 7 bases from J; junction bases left unmatched: 7. The length of the CDR3 is 13 residues. Germline CDR1 reads SGHRS; CDR2 reads YFSETQ. Per the original methods: Using reference gene primer amplification, nucleated cell counts were estimated. Here immunoSEQ multiplex PCR was the method, and the copy in TCRdb shows in-frame clones only, minus some. V and J calls and clone size follow that table, whereas D and trimming were derived from the DNA. The sample shows around 260,000 clones, about 80% of them seen only once.

The sequenced material came from peripheral blood. The genes are TRBV5-1 and TRBJ2-7, with TRBD1 identical over 8 bases. This sequence was found in a person aged 65 to 85 with COVID-19, enrolled during active disease. CDR3 DNA sequence: TGCGCCAGCAGCCGGACAGGGTTTGAGGAGCAGTACTTC. This codes for CASSRTGFEEQYF. The whole variable domain, filled in from reference TRBV5-1 and TRBJ2-7, reads KAGVTQTPRYLIKTRGQQVTLSCSPISGHRSVSWYQQTPGQGLQFLFEYFSETQRNKGNFPGRFSGRQFSNSRSEMNVSTLELGDSALYLCASSRTGFEEQYFGPGTRLTVT.